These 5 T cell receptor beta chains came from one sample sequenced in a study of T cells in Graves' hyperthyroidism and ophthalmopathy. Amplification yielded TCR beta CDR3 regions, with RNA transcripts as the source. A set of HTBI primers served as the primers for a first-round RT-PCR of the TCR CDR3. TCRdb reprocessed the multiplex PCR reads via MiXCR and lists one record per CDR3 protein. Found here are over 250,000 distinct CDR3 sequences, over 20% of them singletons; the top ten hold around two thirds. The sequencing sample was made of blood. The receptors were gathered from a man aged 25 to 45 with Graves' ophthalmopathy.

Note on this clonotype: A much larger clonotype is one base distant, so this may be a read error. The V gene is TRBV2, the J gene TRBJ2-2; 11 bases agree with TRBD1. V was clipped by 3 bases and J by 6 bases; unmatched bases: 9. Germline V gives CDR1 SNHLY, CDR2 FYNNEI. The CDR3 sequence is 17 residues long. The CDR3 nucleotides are TGTGCCAGCAGTGAGACTCCGGGACAGGGGGGACCCGGGGAGCTGTTTTTT. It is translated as CASSETPGQGGPGELFF.

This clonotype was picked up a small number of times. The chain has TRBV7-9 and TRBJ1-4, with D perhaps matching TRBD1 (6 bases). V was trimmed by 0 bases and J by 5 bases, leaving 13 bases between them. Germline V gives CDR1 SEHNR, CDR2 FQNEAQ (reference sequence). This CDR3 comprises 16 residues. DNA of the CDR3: TGTGCCAGCAGCTTAGCGGCGGCAGGGGCGAATGAAAAACTGTTTTTT. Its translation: CASSLAAAGANEKLFF.

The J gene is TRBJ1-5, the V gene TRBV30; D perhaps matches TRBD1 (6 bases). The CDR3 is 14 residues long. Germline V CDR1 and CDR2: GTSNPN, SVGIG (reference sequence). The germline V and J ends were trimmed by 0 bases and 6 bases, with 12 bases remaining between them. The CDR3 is CAWSVSAGVQPQHF. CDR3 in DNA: TGTGCCTGGAGTGTAAGTGCAGGGGTTCAGCCCCAGCATTTT.

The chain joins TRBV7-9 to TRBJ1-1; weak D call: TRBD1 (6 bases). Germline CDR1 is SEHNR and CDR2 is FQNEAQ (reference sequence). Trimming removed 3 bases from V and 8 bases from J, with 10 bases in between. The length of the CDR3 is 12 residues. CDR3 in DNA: TGTGCCAGCAGCTTGGGGACATTCGAAGCTTTCTTT. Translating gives CASSLGTFEAFF.

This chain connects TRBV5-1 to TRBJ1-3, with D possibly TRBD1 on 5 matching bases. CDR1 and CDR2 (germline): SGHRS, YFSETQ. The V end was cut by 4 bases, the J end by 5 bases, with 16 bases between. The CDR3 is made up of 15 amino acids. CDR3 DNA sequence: TGCGCCAGCAGCCCCGGGACCGAACTGAGAAACACCATATATTTT. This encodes CASSPGTELRNTIYF.